The 25 T cell receptor beta chains presented below share a single source sample, sequenced in a study of blood T cell repertoires in COVID-19. Profiling relied on immunoSEQ multiplex PCR, and the TCRdb table lists in-frame clones only, not all of them. The table includes some 100,000 clones, around 87% detected once. The sample comprised peripheral blood. All receptors come from a human donor in a cohort sampled during active COVID-19.

The J gene is TRBJ2-6, the V gene TRBV4-1; 8 nucleotides agree with TRBD2. Unmatched junction bases numbered 1, after V lost 0 bases and J lost 0 bases. This CDR3 contains 17 residues. CDR1 and CDR2 from the germline V gene are MGHRA and YSYEKL. Here the CDR3 reads CASSQDRGGSGANVLTF. The CDR3 DNA reads TGCGCCAGCAGCCAAGATCGGGGGGGCTCTGGGGCCAACGTCCTGACTTTC.

Worth noting for this clone: Other DNA sequences of this sample code for an identical CDR3. The CDR3 nucleotides read TGTGCCAGCAGTTCTACCTACGAGCAGTACTTC. Translation: CASSSTYEQYF. The chain has TRBV27 and TRBJ2-7, with D hard to call. CDR1 is MNHEY and CDR2 is SMNVEV in the germline V gene (reference sequence). V was clipped by 4 bases and J by 2 bases, with 3 bases between them. The CDR3 consists of 11 residues.

The chain uses TRBV2 and TRBJ1-2; 7 positions match TRBD1. This CDR3 region has 12 residues. From germline, CDR1 is SNHLY and CDR2 FYNNEI. J lost 4 bases, V lost 8 bases, and 4 bases had no gene match. CDR3 amino acids: CASQGEGYGYTF. DNA of the CDR3: TGTGCCAGCCAGGGGGAAGGCTATGGCTACACCTTC.

Only a few counts were recorded for this clone. The gene calls are TRBV24-1 and TRBJ2-1, with D maybe TRBD2 (5 bases). This CDR3 spans 15 amino acids. Trimming left V 4 bases short and J 2 bases short, with 11 bases between. Looked up from germline, CDR1 is KGHDR and CDR2 is SFDVKD. The CDR3 region has the DNA TGTGCCACCAGTGAGGTGGGGAGTCCCTACAATGAGCAGTTCTTC. Its protein is CATSEVGSPYNEQFF.

The rearrangement links TRBV5-1 to TRBJ1-5; 9 bases are shared with TRBD1. Germline CDR1 and CDR2: SGHRS and YFSETQ. The trim removed 0 bases at V and 5 bases at J, leaving 0 bases unmatched. This CDR3 contains 14 residues. CDR3 loop: CASSLGDRDQPQHF. DNA for the CDR3: TGCGCCAGCAGCTTGGGGGACAGGGATCAGCCCCAGCATTTT.

The CDR3 here is CASSLGGRETQYF. As DNA, the CDR3 is TGTGCCAGCAGCTTGGGCGGGAGAGAGACCCAGTACTTC. The genes are TRBV5-6 and TRBJ2-5; TRBD2 matches 7 bases. Trimming took 0 bases from V and 4 from J; bases not matched to a gene: 0. Germline assignment: CDR1 SGHDT and CDR2 YYEEEE. The CDR3 has 13 amino acids.

This chain links TRBV12-3 or TRBV12-4 with TRBJ1-2; perhaps TRBD1 as D (5 bases). V gave up 6 bases and J gave up 7 bases, with 12 bases separating them. The CDR3 is 12 amino acids. The CDR3 DNA follows: TGTGCCAGCAGCTTGGGGCGGGGTGGCTACACCTTC. Translated: CASSLGRGGYTF.

The chain has TRBV5-6 and TRBJ2-5, with 10 positions matching TRBD2. The CDR3 is 16 amino acids. The J segment lost 5 bases and the V segment lost 2 bases, leaving 9 bases of the junction unmatched. CDR1 SGHDT and CDR2 YYEEEE come from the germline V gene. CDR3 bases: TGTGCCAGCAGCTTCCGTCTAGCGGGAGCCCCGGAGACCCAGTACTTC. It specifies CASSFRLAGAPETQYF.

The chain couples TRBV2 to TRBJ1-5; possible D gene TRBD1, 5 bases. Trimming cost V 6 bases and J 0 bases, with 9 bases left between them. Germline CDR1 reads SNHLY; CDR2 reads FYNNEI. The length of the CDR3 is 14 residues. CDR3 bases: TGTGCCAGCAGGGGGCTGGTTAGCAATCAGCCCCAGCATTTT. Translated: CASRGLVSNQPQHF.

The chain recombines TRBV9 with TRBJ2-7, with a tentative D call TRBD1 (7 bases). This CDR3 comprises 15 residues. Germline V CDR1 and CDR2: SGDLS, YYNGEE. Between the trimmed V and J ends, which lost 4 bases and 3 bases, there was a span of 17 bases. The CDR3 nucleotides are TGTGCCAGCAGCCCCGGAGGGGGCAAGGACTACGAGCAGTACTTC. Residues: CASSPGGGKDYEQYF. Complete variable domain (other parts from reference TRBV9 and TRBJ2-7): DSGVTQTPKHLITATGQRVTLRCSPRSGDLSVYWYQQSLDQGLQFLIQYYNGEERAKGNILERFSAQQFPDLHSELNLSSLELGDSALYFCASSPGGGKDYEQYFGPGTRLTVT.

The chain has TRBV5-1 and TRBJ2-3; 12 bases map to TRBD1. The CDR3 sequence is 16 residues long. Trimming removed 0 bases from V and 6 bases from J; junction bases left unmatched: 5. From germline, CDR1 is SGHRS and CDR2 YFSETQ. The CDR3 DNA reads TGCGCCAGCAGCTTGGGGGGACAGGGGGCTACTGATACGCAGTATTTT. Amino acids: CASSLGGQGATDTQYF.

The genes are TRBV28 and TRBJ2-2; 7 bases are a match to TRBD1. With V trimmed by 5 bases and J by 4 bases, 1 base remained unmatched. The CDR3 consists of 13 residues. CDR1 MDHEN and CDR2 SYDVKM come from the germline V gene. The CDR3 DNA follows: TGTGCCAGCAGTGGACAGGTCACCGGGGAGCTGTTTTTT. As protein: CASSGQVTGELFF.

The rearrangement links TRBV18 to TRBJ1-5; D is possibly TRBD1 (5 bases). CDR3 length: 14 residues. V shed 3 bases and J shed 16 bases, with 22 bases lying between them. Germline loops: CDR1 KGHSH, CDR2 LQKENI. The CDR3 loop reads CASSPGQRTTRLHF. The CDR3 DNA sequence: TGTGCCAGCTCACCGGGGCAACGGACAACCCGACTTCATTTT.

The V gene is TRBV29-1, the J gene TRBJ2-7, with 7 bases identical to TRBD2. The ends lost 5 bases at V and 2 bases at J; junction bases unmatched: 12. The length of the CDR3 is 15 residues. Germline values: CDR1 SQVTM, CDR2 ANQGSEA. The CDR3 bases are TGCAGCGTTTCCGGACCTACGCGGGGGACCTACGAGCAGTACTTC. It translates to CSVSGPTRGTYEQYF.

This clone was observed a single time. The CDR3 sequence: CATPGLPNEQFF. The CDR3 coding sequence is TGTGCCACCCCTGGCCTTCCGAATGAGCAGTTCTTC. The genes are TRBV24-1 and TRBJ2-1; no firm D call. Trimming stripped 9 bases from V and 7 bases from J, with 12 bases between. The CDR3 length is 12 residues. Germline-derived CDR1 and CDR2 are KGHDR and SFDVKD.

In its sample, this clone was seen a few times. V and J are TRBV3-1 (or the pseudogene TRBV3-2) and TRBJ1-4, with 7 bases lining up with TRBD1. The V segment lost 0 bases and the J segment 7 bases; nucleotides outside the gene matches: 8. Germline assignment: CDR1 LGHDT and CDR2 YNNKEL (reference sequence). There are 16 residues in the CDR3. Here the CDR3 reads CASSQEHRQGGEKLFF. DNA of the CDR3: TGTGCCAGCAGCCAAGAACATAGGCAGGGGGGTGAAAAACTGTTTTTT.

The chain uses TRBV6-5 and TRBJ1-5; D is unresolved. V lost 2 bases and J 4 bases, leaving 9 bases between the germline ends. CDR3 size: 14 residues. Germline V gene sequence: CDR1 MNHEY, CDR2 SVGAGI. In DNA form, the CDR3 reads TGTGCCAGCAGTTACGCAGGTCTAAATCAGCCCCAGCATTTT. Its protein is CASSYAGLNQPQHF.

The J gene is TRBJ1-1, the V gene TRBV18; 12 bases line up with TRBD1. The germline gives CDR1 KGHSH, CDR2 LQKENI. CDR3 length equals 15 residues. The V gene end was trimmed by 3 bases and the J gene end by 5 bases; junction bases not matched to a gene: 4. CDR3 nucleotides: TGTGCCAGCTCACCGGGACAGGGGGCGCGGACTGAAGCTTTCTTT. Translation: CASSPGQGARTEAFF.

The gene calls are TRBV7-8 and TRBJ1-1; no reliable D call. V was clipped by 1 base and J by 1 base, with 13 bases between them. CDR1 is SGHVS, CDR2 FQNEAQ, per germline. This CDR3 comprises 16 residues. The CDR3 coding sequence is TGTGCCAGCAGCTTAGTTGGTAGGCCAGGGAACACTGAAGCTTTCTTT. This sequence encodes CASSLVGRPGNTEAFF.

The V call is TRBV5-1, the J call TRBJ2-7; TRBD1 aligns across 7 bases. V trimming: 1 base; J trimming: 2 bases; junction bases outside the gene matches: 6. The length of the CDR3 is 15 residues. The germline gives CDR1 SGHRS, CDR2 YFSETQ. CDR3 nucleotides: TGCGCCAGCAGCTTGAATCCCGGGACAGCCTACGAGCAGTACTTC. Translation gives CASSLNPGTAYEQYF.

This clone showed up just once. The chain joins TRBV6-5 to TRBJ1-1; TRBD1 is a possible D gene (6 bases). The germline CDR1 and CDR2 sequences are MNHEY and SVGAGI. The CDR3 consists of 11 residues. The V end was cut by 6 bases, the J end by 5 bases, with 7 bases between. This CDR3 reads CASSQGTEAFF. The DNA of the CDR3 is TGTGCCAGCAGCCAGGGGACTGAAGCTTTCTTT.

The chain carries TRBV19 and TRBJ2-7; the D gene is possibly TRBD1 (6 bases). The CDR3 extends over 16 amino acids. V lost 4 bases to trimming and J lost 0 bases, with 16 bases between them. In germline, CDR1 is LNHDA, CDR2 SQIVND (reference sequence). The CDR3 loop is CASSKPGQRSSYEQYF. The CDR3 region has the DNA TGTGCCAGTAGTAAACCGGGACAAAGGAGCTCCTACGAGCAGTACTTC. The full variable domain, with the rest looked up from reference TRBV19 and TRBJ2-7, is DGGITQSPKYLFRKEGQNVTLSCEQNLNHDAMYWYRQDPGQGLRLIYYSQIVNDFQKGDIAEGYSVSREKKESFPLTVTSAQKNPTAFYLCASSKPGQRSSYEQYFGPGTRLTVT.

On this clone itself: An end of the junction does not agree with germline; a read error may underlie this. The genes are TRBV6-1 and TRBJ1-5, with no clear D. Germline V gene sequence: CDR1 MNHNS, CDR2 SASEGT. The CDR3 is 14 amino acids. This CDR3 reads CASSEVNYNQPQHF. The CDR3 DNA reads TGTGCCAGCAGCGAAGTGAACTACAATCAGCCCCAGCATTTT.

This clone showed up just a few times. This sequence joins TRBV27 and TRBJ2-1, with 8 bases matching TRBD2. The CDR3 loop spans 16 amino acids. V lost 3 bases to trimming and J lost 4 bases; unmatched junction nucleotides: 8. In germline, CDR1 is MNHEY, CDR2 SMNVEV (reference sequence). CDR3 bases: TGTGCCAGCAGTTTGACGCGGGGGGAACCATACAATGAGCAGTTCTTC. It specifies CASSLTRGEPYNEQFF.

J is TRBJ1-5 and V is TRBV18; TRBD1 might be the D (6 bases). This CDR3 is built from 16 residues. Germline values: CDR1 KGHSH, CDR2 LQKENI. Trimming removed 4 bases at V and 2 bases at J, with 15 bases between. CDR3 DNA: TGTGCCAGCTCACACGAGGCGGGGGCTCGCAATCAGCCCCAGCATTTT. Translating gives CASSHEAGARNQPQHF.